Following are 17 T cell receptor beta chains from one sample sequenced in a study of early T cells in non-severe SARS-CoV-2 infection. TCRdb ran MiXCR on the 5' RACE reads and lists one entry per CDR3 protein. In the table there are around 58,000 distinct CDR3 sequences, around 8.3% of which are singletons. The sequenced sample was whole blood, obtained at baseline. Receptors were obtained from an adult who was a healthcare worker with PCR-confirmed SARS-CoV-2 infection or an uninfected control (not recorded which).

Ten or more counts support this clonotype. The chain carries TRBV5-1 and TRBJ2-7, with D possibly being TRBD1 (6 bases). The CDR3 has 14 residues. The V end was cut by 1 base, the J end by 3 bases, with 11 bases between. Germline values: CDR1 SGHRS, CDR2 YFSETQ. CDR3: CASSLWDTNYEQYF. The DNA for the CDR3 is TGCGCCAGCAGCTTGTGGGACACGAACTACGAGCAGTACTTC.

This clonotype was found many times. The chain couples TRBV7-6 to TRBJ2-3, with D uncertain. Germline V CDR1 and CDR2: SGHVS, FNYEAQ. This CDR3 comprises 15 residues. The V end lost 5 bases, the J end lost 4 bases, and 16 bases lay between the germline ends. The CDR3 DNA sequence: TGTGCCAGCAGCCGGCGCTGGGGTGTCGCAGATACGCAGTATTTT. It specifies CASSRRWGVADTQYF.

This clonotype was observed a handful of times. The chain employs TRBV29-1 and TRBJ1-2, with D unclear. V was shortened by 2 bases and J by 2 bases, with 9 bases between the two germline ends. This CDR3 is built from 13 residues. The germline V gene has CDR1 SQVTM and CDR2 ANQGSEA. CDR3 region: CSVESDGNYGYTF. The CDR3 DNA sequence: TGCAGCGTTGAATCTGACGGAAACTATGGCTACACCTTC. Variable domain in full (rest from reference TRBV29-1 and TRBJ1-2): SAVISQKPSRDICQRGTSLTIQCQVDSQVTMMFWYRQQPGQSLTLIATANQGSEATYESGFVIDKFPISRPNLTFSTLTVSNMSPEDSSIYLCSVESDGNYGYTFGSGTRLTVV.

This clonotype was recorded at least ten times. The chain employs TRBV12-3 or TRBV12-4 and TRBJ2-1; 10 nucleotides line up with TRBD1. The CDR3 sequence is 17 residues long. Germline trimming cut 4 bases from V and 7 bases from J; bases unmatched to any gene: 13. This CDR3 is CASSWGTGADVQNEQFF. As DNA, the CDR3 is TGTGCCAGCAGTTGGGGGACAGGGGCTGACGTACAGAATGAGCAGTTCTTC.

This chain links TRBV29-1 with TRBJ2-7; D tentatively reads TRBD1 or TRBD2 (5 bases each). Germline CDR1 and CDR2: SQVTM and ANQGSEA. The CDR3 contains 11 residues. Trimming took 2 bases from V and 6 from J, leaving 8 bases between them. Here the CDR3 reads CSVEWGTEQYF. CDR3 DNA sequence: TGCAGCGTTGAATGGGGGACCGAGCAGTACTTC.

This clonotype came up a few times. The chain uses TRBV4-1 and TRBJ2-7; maybe TRBD2 (5 bases). CDR1 MGHRA and CDR2 YSYEKL come from the germline V gene. The CDR3 sequence is 14 residues long. Trimming stripped 1 base from V and 2 bases from J, with 9 bases between. The CDR3 DNA is TGCGCCAGCAGCCAAGCGGGGTACGCCTACGAGCAGTACTTC. Its protein product is CASSQAGYAYEQYF.

This clonotype was observed a handful of times. J is TRBJ2-1 and V is TRBV28, with 11 bases fitting TRBD1. This CDR3 is 15 amino acids long. Germline values: CDR1 MDHEN, CDR2 SYDVKM. The J segment lost 4 bases and the V segment lost 5 bases, leaving 4 bases of the junction unmatched. As DNA, the CDR3 is TGTGCCAGCAGTGGACAGGGGGCAGCGTACAATGAGCAGTTCTTC. It translates to CASSGQGAAYNEQFF.

This clonotype was seen repeatedly, ten times or more. This chain joins TRBV5-1 and TRBJ1-1; TRBD1 matches 8 bases. CDR1 SGHRS and CDR2 YFSETQ come from the germline V gene. V was clipped by 6 bases and J by 0 bases; unmatched bases: 7. The CDR3 consists of 15 residues. Here the CDR3 DNA reads TGCGCCAGCAACCACAGGGGGGATATGAACACTGAAGCTTTCTTT. It yields the protein CASNHRGDMNTEAFF.

This clonotype has a handful of counts. The V call is TRBV9, the J call TRBJ2-1; the D is unclear. The CDR3 spans 14 residues. V lost 0 bases and J lost 3, with 7 bases in between. Germline-derived CDR1 and CDR2 are SGDLS and YYNGEE. Here the CDR3 DNA reads TGTGCCAGCAGCGTAGAGGGTAACTACAATGAGCAGTTCTTC. Translation gives CASSVEGNYNEQFF.

This chain uses TRBV2 with TRBJ1-5; D not certain. Trimming removed 1 base from V and 0 bases from J, with 4 bases in between. Germline lookup yields CDR1 SNHLY and CDR2 FYNNEI. The CDR3 has 14 residues. The CDR3 spells CASSEVNSNQPQHF. The CDR3 DNA reads as TGTGCCAGCAGTGAAGTCAATAGCAATCAGCCCCAGCATTTT.

There are a few counts of this clonotype. This chain links TRBV3-1 with TRBJ1-1; D not certain. V was pared by 0 bases and J by 3 bases, with 5 bases between. Germline loops: CDR1 LGHDT, CDR2 YNNKEL (reference sequence). This CDR3 has 13 amino acids. The CDR3, as DNA: TGTGCCAGCAGCCAAGAACACCACACTGAAGCTTTCTTT. The encoded protein is CASSQEHHTEAFF.

This clonotype showed up many times. The gene calls are TRBV3-1 and TRBJ2-4; 8 bases fit TRBD2. J lost 1 base, V lost 4 bases, and 6 bases had no gene match. This CDR3 comprises 16 residues. CDR1 and CDR2 (germline): LGHDT, YNNKEL (reference sequence). The CDR3 sequence: CASSLSGSAAKNIQYF. DNA for the CDR3: TGTGCCAGCAGCCTCAGCGGGAGTGCGGCCAAAAACATTCAGTACTTC.

The sample holds a few counts of this clonotype. An end of the junction differs from the germline gene, which may be a read error. The chain carries TRBV20-1 and TRBJ2-5; TRBD2 agrees at 7 bases. Looked up from germline, CDR1 is DFQATT and CDR2 is SNEGSKA (reference sequence). This CDR3 region has 12 residues. The CDR3 region has the DNA TGCAGTGCCAGAGGACTAGTAGAGACCCAGTACTTC. Translated, it gives CSARGLVETQYF.

This clonotype occurred a few times. The CDR3: CASSAGTSSTGELFF. The CDR3 coding sequence is TGTGCCAGCAGTGCCGGGACTAGTTCCACCGGGGAGCTGTTTTTT. The gene calls are TRBV6-5 and TRBJ2-2; 8 bases align to TRBD2. This CDR3 has 15 amino acids. Germline-derived CDR1 and CDR2 are MNHEY and SVGAGI. V lost 5 bases to trimming and J lost 4 bases; unmatched junction nucleotides: 6.

This clonotype has just one count. This chain joins TRBV7-3 and TRBJ2-2; D tentatively fits TRBD1 or TRBD2 (5 bases each). The CDR3 extends over 15 amino acids. Germline V gene lookup returns CDR1 SGHTA and CDR2 FQGTGA. V gave up 5 bases and J gave up 3 bases, with 13 bases separating them. CDR3: CASSPSPGHTGELFF. DNA for the CDR3: TGTGCCAGCAGCCCGTCCCCGGGGCACACCGGGGAGCTGTTTTTT.

This clonotype showed up just a few times. This chain joins TRBV7-6 and TRBJ2-3; D not resolved. The V gene's germline CDR1 is SGHVS and CDR2 FNYEAQ. CDR3 length: 14 amino acids. V lost 5 bases to trimming and J lost 14 bases, with 23 bases between them. The CDR3 nucleotides are TGTGCCAGCAGCCCAACTAAAGGACGGCCCTCACCGTATTTT. The encoded protein is CASSPTKGRPSPYF.

This clonotype has more than one count but fewer than ten. The J gene is TRBJ2-7, the V gene TRBV11-2, with 11 bases aligning to TRBD2. V was clipped by 0 bases and J by 1 base; unmatched bases: 5. The CDR3 covers 17 residues. CDR1 and CDR2 from the germline V gene are SGHAT and FQNNGV. As DNA, the CDR3 is TGTGCCAGCAGCTTAGAAACTAGCGGGAGCATATCCTACGAGCAGTACTTC. This codes for CASSLETSGSISYEQYF. Full variable domain (outside the CDR3, taken from reference TRBV11-2 and TRBJ2-7): EAGVAQSPRYKIIEKRQSVAFWCNPISGHATLYWYQQILGQGPKLLIQFQNNGVVDDSQLPKDRFSAERLKGVDSTLKIQPAKLEDSAVYLCASSLETSGSISYEQYFGPGTRLTVT.